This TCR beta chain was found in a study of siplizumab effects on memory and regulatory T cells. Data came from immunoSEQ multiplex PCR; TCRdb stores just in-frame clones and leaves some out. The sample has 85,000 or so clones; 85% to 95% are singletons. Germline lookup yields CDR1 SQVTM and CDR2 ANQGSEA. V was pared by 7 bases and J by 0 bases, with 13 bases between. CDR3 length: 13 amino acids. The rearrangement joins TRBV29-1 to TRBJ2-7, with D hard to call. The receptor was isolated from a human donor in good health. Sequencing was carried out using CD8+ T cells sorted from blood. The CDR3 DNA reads TGCAGCGGCCGACCCGGTGACTCCTACGAGCAGTACTTC. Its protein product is CSGRPGDSYEQYF.